This TCR beta chain comes out of a study of blood T cells in healthy people across ages. On the study more broadly: Through template switching, about one barcoded beta molecule was captured per two T cells, as measured in model experiments. Points from the study as a whole: Long-lived donors had more naive CD4+ cells and higher diversity than aged donors.

Donor samples were obtained from healthy Caucasian individuals from Russia, aged 6 to 90. As concerns this clonotype: Its antigen is still unknown.

A second PCR, run for roughly 7 to 11 cycles, used a sample-barcoded 5' primer plus a J-beta primer mix. The template-switch adaptor, which had 12 random nucleotides, put a tag on each cDNA molecule. TCRdb reanalysed the 5' RACE reads using MiXCR and keeps one entry per CDR3 protein. The profile shows hundreds of thousands of distinct CDR3 sequences, roughly 50% of them singletons. The receptor's source is a man younger than 40 in good health. Sequenced sample: blood.

The CDR3 protein is CASSPPPDGYTF. The CDR3 nucleotides read TGTGCCAGCAGCCCCCCCCCGGATGGCTACACCTTC. V usage is TRBV21-1 and J usage is TRBJ1-2. TRBV21-1 counts as a pseudogene. The CDR3 is made up of 12 amino acids.